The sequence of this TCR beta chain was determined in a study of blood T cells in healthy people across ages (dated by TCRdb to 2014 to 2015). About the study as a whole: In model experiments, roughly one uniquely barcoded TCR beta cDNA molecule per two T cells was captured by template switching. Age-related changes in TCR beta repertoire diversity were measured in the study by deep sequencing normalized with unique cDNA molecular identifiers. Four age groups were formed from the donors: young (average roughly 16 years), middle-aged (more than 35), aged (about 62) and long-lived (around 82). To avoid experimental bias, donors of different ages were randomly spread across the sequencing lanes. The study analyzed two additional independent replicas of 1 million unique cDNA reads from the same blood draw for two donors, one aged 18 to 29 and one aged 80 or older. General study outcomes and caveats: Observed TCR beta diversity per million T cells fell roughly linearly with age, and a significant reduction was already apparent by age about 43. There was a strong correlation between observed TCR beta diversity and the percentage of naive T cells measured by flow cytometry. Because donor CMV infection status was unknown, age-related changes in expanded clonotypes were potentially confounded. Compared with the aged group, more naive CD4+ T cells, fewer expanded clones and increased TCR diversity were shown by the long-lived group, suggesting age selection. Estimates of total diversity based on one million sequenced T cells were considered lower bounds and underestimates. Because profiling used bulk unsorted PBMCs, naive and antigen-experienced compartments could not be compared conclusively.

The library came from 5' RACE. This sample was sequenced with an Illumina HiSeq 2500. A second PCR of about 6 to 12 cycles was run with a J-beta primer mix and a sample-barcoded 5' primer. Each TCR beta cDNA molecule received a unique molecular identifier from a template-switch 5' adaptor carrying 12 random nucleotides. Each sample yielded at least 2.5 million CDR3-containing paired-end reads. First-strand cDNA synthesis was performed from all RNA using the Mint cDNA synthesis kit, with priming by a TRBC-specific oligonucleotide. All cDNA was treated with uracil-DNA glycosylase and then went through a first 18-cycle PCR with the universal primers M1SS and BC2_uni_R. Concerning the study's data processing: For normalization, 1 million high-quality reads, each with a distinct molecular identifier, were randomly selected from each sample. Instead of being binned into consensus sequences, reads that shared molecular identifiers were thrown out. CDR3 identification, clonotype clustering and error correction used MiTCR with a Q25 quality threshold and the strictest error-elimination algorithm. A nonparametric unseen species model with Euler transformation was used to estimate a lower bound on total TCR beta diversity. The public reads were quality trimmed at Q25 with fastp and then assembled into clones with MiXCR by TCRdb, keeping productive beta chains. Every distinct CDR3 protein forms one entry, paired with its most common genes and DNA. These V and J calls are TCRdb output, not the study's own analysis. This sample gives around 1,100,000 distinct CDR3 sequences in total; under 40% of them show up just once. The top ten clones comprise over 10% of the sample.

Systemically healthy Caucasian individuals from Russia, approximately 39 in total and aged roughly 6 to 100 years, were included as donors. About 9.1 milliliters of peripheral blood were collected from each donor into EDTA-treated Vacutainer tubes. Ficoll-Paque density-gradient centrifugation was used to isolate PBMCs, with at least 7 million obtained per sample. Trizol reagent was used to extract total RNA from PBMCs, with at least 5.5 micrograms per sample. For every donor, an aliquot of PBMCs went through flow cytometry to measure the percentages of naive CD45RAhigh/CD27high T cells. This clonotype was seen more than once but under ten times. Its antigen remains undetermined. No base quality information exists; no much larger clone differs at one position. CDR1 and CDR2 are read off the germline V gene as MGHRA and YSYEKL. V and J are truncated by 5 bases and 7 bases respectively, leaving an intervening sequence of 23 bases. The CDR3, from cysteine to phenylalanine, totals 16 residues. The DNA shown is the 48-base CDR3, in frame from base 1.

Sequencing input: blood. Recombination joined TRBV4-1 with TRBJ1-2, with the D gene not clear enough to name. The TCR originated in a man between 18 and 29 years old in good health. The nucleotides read TGCGCCAGCAGCAACAAGGGCGGGGATCTCTTATCTGGCTACACCTTC. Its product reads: CASSNKGGDLLSGYTF.